Shown below are 27 T cell receptor beta chains from a single sample sequenced in a study of shared clonotypes between healthy human individuals. The repertoire was sequenced with immunoSEQ multiplex PCR; TCRdb's copy has only in-frame clones and lacks some. In the table there are a few million clones, approximately 95% of which are singletons. What was sequenced was naive CD4+ T cells from PBMCs. Indicated subset: CD45RA+ positively selected. All receptors come from a man between 18 and 29 years old in good health. Some clones in this sample may be carry-over from other donors' samples.

The chain has TRBV21-1 and TRBJ1-1. TRBV21-1 is deemed a pseudogene. This CDR3 contains 19 residues. The CDR3 is CASSKDGARTKGMNTEAFF. The DNA of the CDR3 is TGTGCCAGCAGCAAGGACGGGGCGCGGACGAAAGGGATGAACACTGAAGCTTTCTTT.

V gene TRBV29-1 combines with J gene TRBJ2-5, with D unclear. V was pared by 0 bases and J by 5 bases, with 10 bases between. Germline-derived CDR1 and CDR2 are SQVTM and ANQGSEA. The CDR3 runs to 13 residues. CDR3 protein: CSVEESPGETQYF. CDR3 nucleotides: TGCAGCGTTGAAGAAAGCCCTGGTGAGACCCAGTACTTC.

This chain joins TRBV18 and TRBJ1-2; D unresolved. Trimming removed 0 bases from V and 7 bases from J, with 15 bases in between. The CDR3 spans 15 residues. CDR1 and CDR2 from the germline V gene are KGHSH and LQKENI. The CDR3 here is CASSPPLSNSLGYTF. The CDR3, as DNA: TGTGCCAGCTCACCACCGTTGTCGAATTCCCTTGGCTACACCTTC.

This chain uses TRBV5-8 with TRBJ1-1, with D tentatively TRBD1 (5 bases). This CDR3 is 14 amino acids long. V gave up 2 bases and J gave up 6 bases, with 14 bases separating them. CDR1 is SGHTS and CDR2 is YDEGEE in the germline V gene. CDR3 in amino acids: CASSFWTPRAEAFF. As DNA, the CDR3 is TGTGCCAGCAGCTTTTGGACACCGAGGGCTGAAGCTTTCTTT.

The rearrangement links TRBV5-1 to TRBJ1-1; no definite D call. The V gene's germline CDR1 is SGHRS and CDR2 YFSETQ. The V and J ends lost 2 bases and 3 bases respectively, with 14 bases between them. The CDR3 extends over 15 amino acids. CDR3: CASSFSGSIDTEAFF. The CDR3 DNA reads as TGCGCCAGCAGCTTTTCGGGGTCAATTGACACTGAAGCTTTCTTT.

The rearrangement links TRBV10-3 to TRBJ2-2; tentative D call: TRBD1 (5 bases). V was cut by 5 bases and J by 3 bases, with 13 bases left in between. Germline-derived CDR1 and CDR2 are ENHRY and SYGVKD. This CDR3 has 15 amino acids. The CDR3 is CAISSQGIDTGELFF. The CDR3, as DNA: TGTGCCATCAGTTCCCAGGGTATAGACACCGGGGAGCTGTTTTTT.

The CDR3 reads CASNDRTGNANTGELFF. DNA for the CDR3: TGTGCCAGTAATGATAGGACGGGAAACGCGAACACCGGGGAGCTGTTTTTT. This sequence joins TRBV19 and TRBJ2-2; perhaps TRBD2 as D (5 bases). Germline CDR1 reads LNHDA; CDR2 reads SQIVND (reference sequence). V shed 7 bases and J shed 0 bases, with 18 bases lying between them. CDR3 length: 17 residues.

This rearrangement joins TRBV5-1 to TRBJ2-7; TRBD1 agrees at 11 bases. The CDR3 length is 17 residues. V was pared by 2 bases and J by 3 bases, with 10 bases of the junction left unmatched. The germline gives CDR1 SGHRS, CDR2 YFSETQ. The CDR3 is CASSLRPAGTGGYEQYF. The CDR3 bases are TGCGCCAGCAGCTTACGCCCGGCCGGGACAGGGGGCTACGAGCAGTACTTC.

The CDR3 nucleotides are TGCGCCAGTCTCCTCACTAGCGGGAGTGGAGATACGCAGTATTTT. It encodes CASLLTSGSGDTQYF. The chain employs TRBV5-1 and TRBJ2-3; 11 bases align to TRBD2. Trimming took 8 bases from V and 5 from J; bases not matched to a gene: 10. Germline CDR1 reads SGHRS; CDR2 reads YFSETQ. This CDR3 is 15 amino acids long.

This rearrangement joins TRBV28 to TRBJ2-7, with D perhaps TRBD2 (6 bases). The ends were cut back, 7 bases at V and 4 bases at J, with 20 bases in the middle. CDR1 is MDHEN, CDR2 SYDVKM, per germline. The CDR3 is 15 amino acids. This CDR3 reads CASTPPRRGYYEQYF. CDR3 sequence (DNA): TGTGCCAGCACTCCCCCCCGGCGGGGTTATTACGAGCAGTACTTC.

The gene calls are TRBV29-1 and TRBJ2-2, with 10 bases aligning to TRBD1. The trim removed 7 bases at V and 3 bases at J, leaving 2 bases unmatched. The germline V gene has CDR1 SQVTM and CDR2 ANQGSEA. This CDR3 is built from 13 residues. This CDR3 is CSAGTGDTGELFF. The CDR3, as DNA: TGCAGCGCCGGGACAGGGGACACCGGGGAGCTGTTTTTT.

The chain has TRBV5-4 and TRBJ1-1, with TRBD1 identical over 9 bases. V shed 4 bases and J 11 bases; nucleotides not matched to a gene: 12. The germline gives CDR1 SGHNT, CDR2 YYREEE (reference sequence). The CDR3 contains 14 residues. The CDR3 loop reads CASSARDRESSAFF. CDR3 coding DNA: TGTGCCAGCAGCGCTCGGGACAGGGAGTCCAGTGCTTTCTTT.

The V gene is TRBV5-4, the J gene TRBJ2-1, with 11 positions matching TRBD2. The germline CDR1 and CDR2 sequences are SGHNT and YYREEE (reference sequence). The CDR3 contains 16 residues. Unmatched junction bases numbered 7, after V lost 4 bases and J lost 4 bases. The CDR3 sequence: CASSPPASGGYNEQFF. The CDR3 coding sequence is TGTGCCAGCAGCCCCCCGGCTAGCGGGGGGTACAATGAGCAGTTCTTC.

This chain uses TRBV28 with TRBJ1-2; the match to TRBD1 covers 8 bases. The germline CDR1 and CDR2 sequences are MDHEN and SYDVKM. V lost 3 bases and J lost 6; bases outside the gene matches: 9. CDR3 length equals 15 residues. The CDR3 loop is CASSFRDRPIHGYTF. CDR3 sequence (DNA): TGTGCCAGCAGTTTCAGGGACAGGCCAATCCATGGCTACACCTTC.

This clone was seen a handful of times. The chain is built from TRBV28 and TRBJ1-2; TRBD1 is a possible D gene (5 bases). Germline CDR1 MDHEN, CDR2 SYDVKM. CDR3 length: 13 amino acids. V dropped 6 bases and J dropped 6 bases, with 14 bases sitting between them. CDR3 DNA sequence: TGTGCCAGCAGATCACCGACAGACAATGGCTACACCTTC. It yields the protein CASRSPTDNGYTF.

The J gene is TRBJ2-1, the V gene TRBV7-3, with D perhaps TRBD1 (6 bases). Germline CDR1 and CDR2: SGHTA and FQGTGA. With 5 bases removed from V and 5 bases from J, the gap between germline ends came to 19 bases. CDR3 size: 16 residues. CDR3 sequence: CASSLIVPGANNEQFF. CDR3 nucleotide sequence: TGTGCCAGCAGCCTAATCGTTCCAGGGGCGAACAATGAGCAGTTCTTC.

V is TRBV7-2 and J is TRBJ2-2, with a possible D match to TRBD1 (5 bases). The CDR3 has 14 amino acids. V lost 2 bases, J lost 1 base, and 5 bases lay in between. Per germline, CDR1 SGHTA and CDR2 FQGNSA. CDR3 protein: CASSLTGNTGELFF. CDR3 coding DNA: TGTGCCAGCAGCTTAACAGGGAACACCGGGGAGCTGTTTTTT.

The chain is built from TRBV28 and TRBJ2-4; TRBD2 matches at 9 bases. Germline trimming cut 6 bases from V and 6 bases from J; bases unmatched to any gene: 6. Germline V lookup: CDR1 MDHEN, CDR2 SYDVKM. CDR3 length equals 14 residues. The CDR3 nucleotides are TGTGCCAGCAGACCTAGACTAGCGGTAAACATTCAGTACTTC. Encoded protein: CASRPRLAVNIQYF.

The CDR3 sequence: CASTRRDSQWYGYTF. In DNA, the CDR3 is TGTGCCAGCACTCGGAGGGACAGTCAATGGTATGGCTACACCTTC. The chain recombines TRBV2 with TRBJ1-2; 7 bases align to TRBD1. The CDR3 totals 15 residues. The J segment lost 5 bases and the V segment lost 7 bases, leaving 13 bases of the junction unmatched. Per the germline V gene, CDR1 is SNHLY and CDR2 is FYNNEI. Looking up the rest from reference TRBV2 and TRBJ1-2 gives the full variable domain: EPEVTQTPSHQVTQMGQEVILRCVPISNHLYFYWYRQILGQKVEFLVSFYNNEISEKSEIFDDQFSVERPDGSNFTLKIRSTKLEDSAMYFCASTRRDSQWYGYTFGSGTRLTVV.

This clone was counted once. The genes are TRBV7-3 and TRBJ2-3; 8 nucleotides agree with TRBD1. V shed 4 bases, J shed 5 bases, and the junction held 2 bases outside the gene matches. The CDR3 is 13 amino acids. CDR1 is SGHTA and CDR2 is FQGTGA in the germline V gene. The CDR3 DNA reads as TGTGCCAGCAGCTCGGACAGGGTAGATACGCAGTATTTT. This sequence encodes CASSSDRVDTQYF.

CDR3 region: CASSFDRGDGYTF. The DNA of the CDR3 is TGTGCCAGCAGCTTCGACAGGGGGGATGGCTACACCTTC. This chain uses TRBV7-2 with TRBJ1-2; 9 nucleotides agree with TRBD1. The junction had 2 bases not matched to a gene; V was cut back by 3 bases and J by 6 bases. The CDR3 is made up of 13 amino acids. Germline assignment: CDR1 SGHTA and CDR2 FQGNSA.

The gene calls are TRBV2 and TRBJ1-2, with a tentative D call TRBD1 (6 bases). Germline V CDR1 and CDR2: SNHLY, FYNNEI. V was pared by 3 bases and J by 8 bases, with 10 bases between. CDR3 size: 12 residues. Here the CDR3 reads CASSEGGVGYTF. The CDR3 bases are TGTGCCAGCAGTGAGGGGGGCGTCGGCTACACCTTC.

The rearrangement links TRBV6-5 to TRBJ2-7; 9 positions match TRBD2. V lost 2 bases, J lost 4 bases, and 6 bases stayed unmatched. This CDR3 comprises 15 residues. CDR1 is MNHEY, CDR2 SVGAGI, per germline. The CDR3 is CASSYTGTSWYEQYF. Written as DNA, the CDR3 is TGTGCCAGCAGTTACACCGGGACTAGCTGGTACGAGCAGTACTTC.

This clone showed up just once. The V gene is TRBV7-2, the J gene TRBJ1-3, with a weak D call TRBD1 (6 bases). This CDR3 has 14 residues. The V gene lost 5 bases and the J gene lost 8 bases, with 16 bases spanning the gap. CDR1 is SGHTA and CDR2 is FQGNSA in the germline V gene. The DNA of the CDR3 is TGTGCCAGCAGCCCCGTTTTAGGGGGGGACACCATATATTTT. Encoded protein: CASSPVLGGDTIYF.

The CDR3 DNA reads as TGTGCCATCAGTGAGTGGGGGACAGGGGGACCTGAAGCTTTCTTT. This sequence encodes CAISEWGTGGPEAFF. This rearrangement joins TRBV10-3 to TRBJ1-1; 11 bases align to TRBD1. With V trimmed by 1 base and J by 6 bases, 4 bases remained unmatched. There are 15 residues in the CDR3. Germline V CDR1 and CDR2: ENHRY, SYGVKD.

The chain employs TRBV7-3 and TRBJ2-2, with a tentative D call TRBD1 (5 bases). The CDR3 extends over 14 amino acids. Trimming pared 2 bases from V and 3 bases from J, leaving 7 bases between. The germline V gene encodes CDR1 SGHTA and CDR2 FQGTGA. Here the CDR3 DNA reads TGTGCCAGCAGCTTACAGGGCCACACCGGGGAGCTGTTTTTT. Protein sequence: CASSLQGHTGELFF.

This chain uses TRBV7-9 with TRBJ2-7; 11 bases are shared with TRBD2. The CDR3 is 15 amino acids. CDR1 is SEHNR and CDR2 is FQNEAQ in the germline V gene (reference sequence). The junction had 6 bases not matched to a gene; V was cut back by 5 bases and J by 3 bases. CDR3 residues: CASSRTSGRFYEQYF. DNA for the CDR3: TGTGCCAGCAGCCGTACTAGCGGGAGATTCTACGAGCAGTACTTC.